The 10 T cell receptor beta chains presented below share a single source sample, sequenced in a study of blood T cell repertoires in COVID-19. Assay: immunoSEQ multiplex PCR; the TCRdb copy retains only in-frame clones and omits some. Of 250,000 to 350,000 clones listed, around nine tenths were seen once; the top ten hold around 12%. Input material: peripheral blood. These TCRs come from a woman in her fifties or sixties with acute or convalescent COVID-19.

The chain couples TRBV7-9 to TRBJ2-3; TRBD2 aligns across 14 bases. The CDR3 has 18 amino acids. Unmatched junction bases numbered 4, after V lost 2 bases and J lost 0 bases. Germline CDR1 reads SEHNR; CDR2 reads FQNEAQ (reference sequence). This CDR3 is CASSLRRLAGGSTDTQYF. The DNA of the CDR3 is TGTGCCAGCAGCTTACGGAGACTAGCGGGAGGGAGCACAGATACGCAGTATTTT.

In its sample, this clone was seen once. The chain carries TRBV12-3 or TRBV12-4 and TRBJ2-7, with D possibly matching TRBD2 (5 bases). The CDR3 totals 13 residues. V was pared by 5 bases and J by 3 bases, with 11 bases between. As DNA, the CDR3 is TGTGCCAGCAGTGGAGCGGACCGCTACGAGCAGTACTTC. The encoded protein is CASSGADRYEQYF.

The chain carries TRBV4-2 and TRBJ2-3, with a weak D call TRBD2 (6 bases). Trimming stripped 0 bases from V and 6 bases from J, with 16 bases between. The CDR3 is made up of 16 amino acids. In germline, CDR1 is LGHNA, CDR2 YNFKEQ. The CDR3 DNA reads TGTGCCAGCAGCCAAGATTACCGAGGGAGCGGGGATACGCAGTATTTT. Protein: CASSQDYRGSGDTQYF.

Regarding this clone: Other nucleotide sequences from this sample produce the same CDR3. The CDR3 protein is CASSAPGLAGQETQYF. The CDR3 DNA sequence: TGTGCCAGCAGCGCCCCGGGACTAGCGGGACAAGAGACCCAGTACTTC. The genes are TRBV7-3 and TRBJ2-5; 13 nucleotides align to TRBD2. The germline V gene has CDR1 SGHTA and CDR2 FQGTGA. The CDR3 length is 16 residues. Losses at the gene ends were 5 bases for V and 2 bases for J; bases not matched to a gene: 5. The variable domain in full, completed from reference TRBV7-3 and TRBJ2-5, reads GAGVSQTPSNKVTEKGKYVELRCDPISGHTALYWYRQSLGQGPEFLIYFQGTGAADDSGLPNDRFFAVRPEGSVSTLKIQRTERGDSAVYLCASSAPGLAGQETQYFGPGTRLLVL.

The V and J genes are TRBV12-5 and TRBJ2-2; 14 bases fit TRBD2. The CDR3 covers 18 residues. V dropped 0 bases and J dropped 6; count of bases not matched to a gene: 6. Germline CDR1 LGHNT, CDR2 FRNRAP. The CDR3: CASGLVPGLAGVAGELFF. Here the CDR3 DNA reads TGTGCTAGTGGTTTGGTCCCGGGACTAGCGGGAGTGGCCGGGGAGCTGTTTTTT.

This chain uses TRBV9 with TRBJ1-5; TRBD1 might be the D (6 bases). V was clipped by 3 bases and J by 7 bases, with 14 bases between them. Germline V gives CDR1 SGDLS, CDR2 YYNGEE. The CDR3 covers 14 residues. The CDR3 DNA follows: TGTGCCAGCAGCGATGGCAGGGGAGACCAGCCCCAGCATTTT. Amino acid sequence: CASSDGRGDQPQHF.

This CDR3 is CASSLLAGHYEQYF. The CDR3 DNA follows: TGTGCCAGTAGTCTACTAGCGGGACACTACGAGCAGTACTTC. The rearrangement joins TRBV19 to TRBJ2-7; 10 nucleotides match TRBD2. Losses at the gene ends were 5 bases for V and 3 bases for J; bases not matched to a gene: 4. Germline V lookup: CDR1 LNHDA, CDR2 SQIVND (reference sequence). The CDR3 sequence is 14 residues long.

The V call is TRBV5-5, the J call TRBJ1-5; D is ambiguous. The germline gives CDR1 SGHKS, CDR2 YYEKEE (reference sequence). The CDR3 sequence is 15 residues long. Trimming left V 4 bases short and J 6 bases short, with 17 bases between. The CDR3 region is CASSPLTREAQPQHF. CDR3 in DNA: TGTGCCAGCAGCCCACTCACAAGGGAGGCTCAGCCCCAGCATTTT.

The V and J genes are TRBV5-4 and TRBJ1-1; 7 positions match TRBD1. Germline assignment: CDR1 SGHNT and CDR2 YYREEE (reference sequence). The CDR3 is made up of 14 amino acids. V was clipped by 3 bases and J by 1 base; unmatched bases: 3. CDR3 DNA sequence: TGTGCCAGCAGCTCAGGGGGAGAGAACACTGAAGCTTTCTTT. It translates to CASSSGGENTEAFF. Based on the CDR3 plus reference TRBV5-4 and TRBJ1-1, the full variable domain is ETGVTQSPTHLIKTRGQQVTLRCSSQSGHNTVSWYQQALGQGPQFIFQYYREEENGRGNFPPRFSGLQFPNYSSELNVNALELDDSALYLCASSSGGENTEAFFGQGTRLTVV.

V gene TRBV5-1 combines with J gene TRBJ2-3, with D uncertain. Germline CDR1 SGHRS, CDR2 YFSETQ. This CDR3 contains 14 residues. V shed 3 bases and J shed 2 bases, with 10 bases lying between them. The CDR3 here is CASSSRQNTDTQYF. The CDR3 nucleotides are TGCGCCAGCAGCTCCCGCCAGAACACAGATACGCAGTATTTT.